The 4 T cell receptor beta chains below come from one sample, sequenced in a study of memory CD4+ T cells and cytomegalovirus serostatus. The sort gate was single viable CD3+CD4+CD8-CD45RO+ cells for memory CD4+ T cells. The method was immunoSEQ multiplex PCR; TCRdb's version includes in-frame clones alone and lacks a portion of them. The sample includes roughly 56,000 clones, more than 75% seen only once; the top ten take 0.4%. The source material was memory CD4+ T cells from blood. The receptor set was obtained from an adult in good health and CMV-seronegative.

The J gene is TRBJ2-3, the V gene TRBV5-4; TRBD2 might be the D (7 bases). From germline, CDR1 is SGHNT and CDR2 YYREEE (reference sequence). The CDR3 loop spans 18 amino acids. V was trimmed by 4 bases and J by 4 bases, leaving 25 bases between them. The CDR3 DNA sequence: TGTGCCAGCAGCAAGACTAGCCGGGGGGCGGGGAGCGCAGATACGCAGTATTTT. It codes for CASSKTSRGAGSADTQYF.

This clone was detected a few times. The chain has TRBV7-9 and TRBJ1-2; TRBD1 aligns across 7 bases. Germline CDR1 reads SEHNR; CDR2 reads FQNEAQ (reference sequence). J gave up 5 bases and V 5 bases, and 5 bases lay outside the gene matches. This CDR3 spans 13 amino acids. The CDR3 DNA reads TGTGCCAGCAGCGAACAGGGGCCTTATGGCTACACCTTC. Translation gives CASSEQGPYGYTF.

The CDR3 region has the DNA TGTGCCAGCAGTTTATATGGCCGGGGGGACACTGAAGCTTTCTTT. Its translation: CASSLYGRGDTEAFF. V and J are TRBV28 and TRBJ1-1, with D perhaps TRBD1 (5 bases). Between the trimmed V and J ends, which lost 1 base and 3 bases, there was a span of 12 bases. This CDR3 has 15 amino acids. Germline-derived CDR1 and CDR2 are MDHEN and SYDVKM.

V gene TRBV6-6 combines with J gene TRBJ1-5; possibly TRBD1 for D (5 bases). Germline loops: CDR1 MNHNY, CDR2 SVGAGI (reference sequence). This CDR3 contains 15 residues. V was cut by 8 bases and J by 6 bases, with 20 bases left in between. CDR3 bases: TGTGCCAGCGAACAAACAGGCGGCTATGGTCAGCCCCAGCATTTT. Protein sequence: CASEQTGGYGQPQHF.